Each of the 6 T cell receptor beta chains below was sequenced from the same sample in a study of cytomegalovirus exposure and HLA in healthy donors. PCR primers comprised 60 Vbeta and 13 Jbeta primers. Data came from immunoSEQ multiplex PCR; TCRdb stores just in-frame clones and leaves some out. The data contain a few hundred thousand clones, about 74% of them singletons. The sample was PBMCs. The source of these receptors is a woman younger than 45 in good health and CMV-seronegative.

The V gene is TRBV30, the J gene TRBJ2-1, with 7 bases lining up with TRBD2. V was clipped by 8 bases and J by 1 base; unmatched bases: 14. The germline gives CDR1 GTSNPN, CDR2 SVGIG (reference sequence). This CDR3 spans 16 amino acids. CDR3 region: CARTGGPPESYNEQFF. CDR3 sequence (DNA): TGTGCCCGGACGGGAGGTCCCCCTGAATCCTACAATGAGCAGTTCTTC.

The chain links TRBV9 to TRBJ2-3; perhaps TRBD2 as D (5 bases). The V gene lost 7 bases and the J gene lost 2 bases, with 8 bases spanning the gap. The CDR3 is 12 amino acids. Per the germline V gene, CDR1 is SGDLS and CDR2 is YYNGEE. This CDR3 reads CASQGLTDTQYF. In nucleotides, the CDR3 is TGTGCCAGCCAAGGACTCACAGATACGCAGTATTTT.

The genes are TRBV11-3 and TRBJ2-1, with D possibly matching TRBD1 (5 bases). The V gene lost 2 bases and the J gene lost 8 bases, with 22 bases spanning the gap. The CDR3 is 17 residues long. From germline, CDR1 is SGHNT and CDR2 YENEEA. The CDR3 coding sequence is TGTGCCAGCAGCTTACATTACCAGGCAGGGATACAGGATGAGCAGTTCTTC. Residues: CASSLHYQAGIQDEQFF.

V is TRBV6-6 and J is TRBJ1-1, with 8 bases matching TRBD1. The CDR3 covers 15 residues. Trimming cost V 0 bases and J 5 bases; bases outside gene matches: 5. Germline V lookup: CDR1 MNHNY, CDR2 SVGAGI (reference sequence). CDR3 amino acids: CASSYSVTGGTEAFF. In DNA, the CDR3 is TGTGCCAGCAGTTACTCGGTCACAGGGGGAACTGAAGCTTTCTTT.

The chain has TRBV6-1 and TRBJ2-5; TRBD2 aligns across 7 bases. The CDR3 contains 12 residues. Germline CDR1 and CDR2: MNHNS and SASEGT. With V trimmed by 10 bases and J by 5 bases, 7 bases remained unmatched. The CDR3 is CATRGDAETQYF. The CDR3 DNA is TGTGCCACCCGGGGGGACGCGGAGACCCAGTACTTC.

The rearrangement links TRBV7-6 to TRBJ2-7; D is uncertain. The CDR3 contains 15 residues. CDR1 is SGHVS and CDR2 is FNYEAQ in the germline V gene. V shed 3 bases and J shed 2 bases, with 14 bases lying between them. CDR3: CASSFGAGPTYEQYF. CDR3 DNA: TGTGCCAGCAGCTTTGGCGCAGGTCCGACCTACGAGCAGTACTTC.